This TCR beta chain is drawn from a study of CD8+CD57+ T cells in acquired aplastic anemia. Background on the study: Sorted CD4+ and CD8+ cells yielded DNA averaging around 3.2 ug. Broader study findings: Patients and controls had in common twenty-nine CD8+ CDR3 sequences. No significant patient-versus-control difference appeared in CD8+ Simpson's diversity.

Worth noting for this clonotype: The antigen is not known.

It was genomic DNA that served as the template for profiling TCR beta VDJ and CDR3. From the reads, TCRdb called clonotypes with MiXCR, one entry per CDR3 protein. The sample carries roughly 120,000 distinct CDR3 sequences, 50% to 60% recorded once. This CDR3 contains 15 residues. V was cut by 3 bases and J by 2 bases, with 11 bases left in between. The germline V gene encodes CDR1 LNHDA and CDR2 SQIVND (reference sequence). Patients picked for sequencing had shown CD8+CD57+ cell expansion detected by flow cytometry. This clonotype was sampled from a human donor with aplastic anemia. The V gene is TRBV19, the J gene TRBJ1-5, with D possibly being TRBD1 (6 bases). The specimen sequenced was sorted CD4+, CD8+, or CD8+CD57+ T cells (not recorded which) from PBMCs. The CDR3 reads CASSIGGGRNQPQHF. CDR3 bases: TGTGCCAGTAGTATCGGAGGGGGGCGCAATCAGCCCCAGCATTTT.